This T cell receptor beta chain is drawn from a study of cytomegalovirus exposure and HLA in healthy donors (dated by TCRdb to about 2017). Background on the whole study: An earlier analysis of fewer than 750 of the donors reported approximately 280 Gb of sequence data and 117 million unique TCR beta sequences obtained from roughly 180 million T cells. Donor age, sex, ethnicity and CMV serostatus were collected together with the repertoire data. Roughly 290 gigabases of sequencing data and tens of millions of unique TCR sequences made up an early release that covered approximately 700 HLA-typed donors. To decide whether each TCR beta V gene segment behaved as functional or pseudogenic, an earlier analysis of 587 of the donors relied on high-throughput TCR beta sequencing. Along with the roughly 670-subject first cohort, a separate validation cohort of over 90 different subjects was used. In a later analysis, previously published TCR beta repertoires from about 670 donors were re-analyzed and high-resolution HLA genotyping was added so that TCR occurrence patterns could be studied. The study aimed to test whether cataloging public T cell receptors could reveal signatures of past pathogen exposure. A later genetic analysis took genome-wide SNP genotypes for about three fifths of the 666 donors and used that subset as a discovery cohort. Typing coverage differed by locus: A, B, C, DRB1 and DQB1 were typed in roughly 620-630 donors, DQA1 in 522, DPA1 in nearly 610, and DPB1 in 400 to 480. All discovery cohort repertoires had been generated using a single sequencing platform. Across some 400 genotyped donors of the cohort, an average of approximately 240,000 unique TCR beta nucleotide sequences per donor were sequenced, and 15% to 20% of those sequences were non-productive. To predict cytomegalovirus infection status, the study brought together high-throughput TCR immunosequencing, statistical association of individual TCRs with disease status, and machine learning. Several DR-DQ haplotypes were treated as single units for association and clustering because of strong linkage in the cohort. Class I and class II HLA loci were covered by the typing at four-digit resolution. The study profiled the T cell repertoires of hundreds of subjects by immunosequencing and related them to cytomegalovirus serostatus. Among the approximately 400 genotyped donors, 75% to 90% belonged to the genetic ancestry cluster associated with self-reported Caucasian donors. In the later analysis, no new phenotypic data were used to find candidate immune exposures; instead, reliance was placed on TCR beta sequences and their occurrence across donors. Findings and caveats that apply to the study as a whole: A later genetic analysis associated a missense DCLRE1C variant with V-gene and J-gene trimming of TCR beta chains, and an independent cohort replicated the association. Linkage disequilibrium might explain the correlated functional status among segregating V segments, but an unknown experimental factor could not be excluded. Most CMV-associated TCR beta chains appeared to be HLA-restricted in a later analysis, and the HLA associations seemed to be driven largely by CMV exposure. In a later analysis, HLA-associated TCR beta chains were found to be more clonally expanded and to have lower generation probabilities than equally common non-associated chains. A later analysis found that TCR association rates varied across HLA loci, with DRB1 alleles showing the most associated TCRs and HLA-C alleles the fewest. In an earlier analysis of some 500 of the donors, most TCR beta V segments appeared in productive rearrangements about 87% or about 30% of the time, broadly matching IMGT annotations. Immune exposure information for the cohort was limited to CMV serostatus. Because the 87-base-pair reads could not distinguish some IMGT-functional V segments, including TRBV6-2 and TRBV6-3, those segments were excluded. The earlier analysis of a few hundred of the donors excluded approximately 15 rarely observed V segments, including chromosome 9 orphons, because counts were too low. Most TCR sequences were seen in very few donors, while some public TCRs were found in many individuals. Sequencing depth was assumed to be roughly uniform across donors in the presence/absence analyses, though that assumption may not hold. A further reported finding was that TCR beta sequences accurately predicted the HLA-A and HLA-B alleles for most subjects in the first cohort. The classifier was reported to diagnose cytomegalovirus status with high specificity and sensitivity in both the original and validation cohorts. A cluster of highly shared sequence variants was judged likely to represent a technical artifact of the sequencing pipeline. According to a later genetic analysis, donors in an Asian-associated ancestry cluster had fewer N-insertions in productive TCRs than the roughly 670-donor mean. A total of fewer than 200 TCR beta chains were listed by the study as associated with cytomegalovirus. In vitro tests confirmed that a few of the cytomegalovirus-associated TCR beta chains recognize cytomegalovirus antigens. A later analysis associated around 16,000 TCR beta sequences with specific HLA alleles at a false discovery rate of 0.05. Strong co-occurrence of HLA alleles, especially DR and DQ, made assigning TCR associations to individual alleles difficult. Because HLA typing was unavailable for some donors at each locus, only the typed subset was used in association tests. Only TCR beta chains were sequenced in this cohort, and the absence of alpha or paired-chain data limited detectable features. According to the authors, the approach could potentially be generalized to other disease states and immunological phenotypes. According to a later analysis, parvovirus B19, influenza, CMV and Epstein-Barr virus appeared linked to several top co-occurrence clusters.

Note on this clone: Its antigen specificity is not known. Per-nucleotide qualities are absent, and no much larger clonotype sits a single base away.

Here V drops 7 bases and J drops 9 bases, and the junction holds 3 bases not matched to any gene. Inclusive of the bounding cysteine and phenylalanine, the CDR3 is 13 residues long. Of all the DNA, just the CDR3 is kept, 39 bases in frame from base 1. Sequences LNHNV (CDR1) and YYDKDF (CDR2) are obtained from the germline V gene (reference sequence). In total, 500 to 700 healthy bone marrow donors made up the cohort. At the time of sampling, every cohort member was nominally healthy, though immune exposures that went unrecorded were likely present. The donor was CMV seronegative and belonged to the group of 350 to 400 seronegative cohort members. Each donor provided a peripheral blood sample, and peripheral blood mononuclear cells were used for TCR beta sequencing. The Qiagen DNeasy Blood Extraction Kit was used to extract genomic DNA from the blood cell samples. Receptor amplification or capture employed the immunoSEQ multiplex PCR assay. For the multiplex PCR, a mixture combining 60 forward primers for TCR Vbeta segments and 13 reverse primers for TCR Jbeta segments was used. A multiplex PCR assay on genomic DNA amplified the CDR3 region of rearranged TCR beta genes. On the Illumina HiSeq System, the amplified TCR beta libraries were sequenced as 87-base-pair reads. The authors' pipeline ran thus. A later analysis tallied roughly 76 million unique TCR beta chains across the 666 repertoires, and some 12 million of those chains were shared by two or more donors. Raw reads were error-corrected and collapsed into unique sequences by a nearest-neighbor algorithm in which closely related sequences were merged to remove PCR and sequencing errors. To assign V, D and J gene segments, CDR3 sequences were aligned to IMGT reference sequences. For a sequence to be retained, a match of at least six nucleotides was required to both a V gene segment and a J gene segment. A rearrangement was called productive if the CDR3 had no stop codons and remained in frame with V and J, and every other rearrangement was called non-productive. Following IMGT convention, CDR3 was defined as the stretch from the second conserved V-encoded cysteine to the conserved J-encoded phenylalanine. Sequences without an unambiguous match to a single V gene segment were excluded from the earlier analysis of 450 to 650 of the donors. In an earlier analysis of roughly 600 of the donors, a V segment was called functional when productive rearrangements were above 56.7%, and segregating when the standard deviation between donors exceeded 5%. To diagnose cytomegalovirus status from the catalog of TCR beta chain sequences, a statistical classification framework was built. In a later analysis, V and J genes were assigned by comparing TCR nucleotide sequences against IMGT/GENE-DB human TR gene sequences. Using the TCRdist pipeline, a later analysis assigned CDR3 sequences along with most-parsimonious VDJ recombination scenarios. In a later analysis, every TCR beta chain was defined by the combination of its CDR3 amino acid sequence and its V-gene family, and reads without a unique V-gene family were dropped. In a later analysis, 450 to 600 highly shared, low-generation-probability nucleotide sequences were removed to address suspected cross-contamination and a sequencing artifact. In a later analysis, a clonal expansion index was calculated for each public chain from normalized within-repertoire ranks of inferred template counts. In a later analysis, generation probabilities were computed using a VDJ recombination model fitted to out-of-frame rearrangements, and the results were checked against IGoR. In a later analysis, hypergeometric tests were used to score TCR-TCR, TCR-HLA and TCR-CMV co-occurrence, with a repertoire-size bias correction applied to TCR pairs. In a later analysis, false discovery rates were estimated by permuting HLA or CMV assignments 20 times. In a later analysis, co-occurring TCRs were grouped using DBSCAN, with TCRdist sequence similarity added in when clustering inside HLA-allele-positive subsets. Repertoires with fewer than 30,000 or more than 120,000 public chains, plus five repertoires with anomalous nucleotide sharing, were excluded from co-occurrence clustering. Drawn from immuneACCESS, this table holds only the in-frame rearrangements with V and J called that TCRdb kept. Clones are partly lost; checked studies trace under half to an unresolved V gene and leave the rest unexplained. For V, J and clone size, that table is used; D and trimming come from the DNA. Recorded for this sample are around 210,000 clones; approximately 81% of them occurred a single time. Clones ranked in the top ten supply roughly 0.24% of the sample.

The receptor's source is a girl aged 2 to 9 in good health and CMV-seronegative. This chain joins TRBV15 to TRBJ2-1; 13 bases in the middle match TRBD2. Sequencing input: PBMCs. DNA sequence: TGTGCCACCATGAGACTAGCGGGGGGTGAGCAGTTCTTC. This encodes CATMRLAGGEQFF.